This T cell receptor (beta chain) was found in a study of blood T cell repertoires in COVID-19. Study in general: Spain, Italy and the United States supplied samples that represented acute and convalescent COVID-19. In each case, the material was cDNA or gDNA derived from T cells, B-cell-depleted T cells, or PBMCs.

As originally analysed: The authors estimated nucleated cell counts from reference gene primer amplification. Using immunoSEQ multiplex PCR, the repertoire was profiled, and TCRdb retains in-frame clones only, with some absent. V, J and clone size are taken as reported in that table, and D and trimming were inferred from the DNA itself. The sample has more than 300,000 clones, about 83% seen once. This clone was counted between two and nine times. The CDR3 sequence is 17 residues long. CDR1 and CDR2 (germline): KGHSH, LQKENI. Trimming cost V 4 bases and J 1 base, with 19 bases left between them. The rearrangement uses TRBV18 and TRBJ2-5; D is perhaps TRBD2 (5 bases). Sequencing input: peripheral blood. This clonotype originated in a woman between 50 and 59 years old with acute or convalescent COVID-19. Written as DNA, the CDR3 is TGTGCCAGCTCACGAATAGCGCTTTTCGAGGCCCAAGAGACCCAGTACTTC. The encoded protein is CASSRIALFEAQETQYF.